These 25 T cell receptor beta chains came from one sample sequenced in a study of memory CD4+ T cells and cytomegalovirus serostatus. Assay: immunoSEQ multiplex PCR; the TCRdb copy retains only in-frame clones and omits some. Of 55,000 to 75,000 clones listed, 80% to 85% are singletons. The sort gate was single viable CD3+CD4+CD8-CD45RO+ cells for memory CD4+ T cells. Source material: memory CD4+ T cells from blood. The receptors stem from an adult in good health and CMV-seronegative.

The V call is TRBV5-1, the J call TRBJ1-5, with D possibly TRBD1 on 5 matching bases. The germline gives CDR1 SGHRS, CDR2 YFSETQ. The CDR3 loop spans 15 amino acids. V gave up 5 bases and J gave up 0 bases, with 12 bases separating them. The CDR3 loop reads CASRTGTGSNQPQHF. CDR3 nucleotide sequence: TGCGCCAGCAGAACCGGGACCGGTAGCAATCAGCCCCAGCATTTT.

In this sample, this clone turned up a few times. The rearrangement joins TRBV2 to TRBJ2-7, with 7 bases that match TRBD2. The CDR3 has 12 amino acids. Germline-derived CDR1 and CDR2 are SNHLY and FYNNEI. Trimming cost V 8 bases and J 3 bases; bases outside gene matches: 4. The CDR3 DNA reads as TGTGCCAGCGGGGGGGACGGCTACGAGCAGTACTTC. This translates into CASGGDGYEQYF.

This rearrangement joins TRBV6-1 to TRBJ2-2, with D tentatively TRBD1 (6 bases). Trimming removed 7 bases from V and 5 bases from J, with 17 bases in between. CDR1 and CDR2 (germline): MNHNS, SASEGT. There are 15 residues in the CDR3. CDR3 residues: CASTVTQGKTGELFF. DNA of the CDR3: TGTGCCAGCACGGTAACACAGGGAAAGACCGGGGAGCTGTTTTTT.

V gene TRBV2 combines with J gene TRBJ2-1, with 8 bases lining up with TRBD1. V gave up 10 bases and J gave up 4 bases; unmatched junction bases: 15. Germline loops: CDR1 SNHLY, CDR2 FYNNEI. The CDR3 has 16 residues. CDR3 sequence (DNA): TGTGCCAACCCCTCTGGGGCGGGACAGGCATACAATGAGCAGTTCTTC. It is translated as CANPSGAGQAYNEQFF.

This chain connects TRBV27 to TRBJ2-7; D could derive from TRBD1 or TRBD2 (5 bases each). The CDR3 consists of 15 residues. Per germline, CDR1 MNHEY and CDR2 SMNVEV (reference sequence). Trimming took 5 bases from V and 2 from J, leaving 16 bases between them. The CDR3 DNA follows: TGTGCCAGCAGTCTCGGGTGGCAGGGAGCCTACGAGCAGTACTTC. Its translation is CASSLGWQGAYEQYF.

The genes are TRBV19 and TRBJ1-5, with D tentatively TRBD1 (5 bases). Trimming cost V 7 bases and J 11 bases, with 18 bases left between them. There are 13 residues in the CDR3. Germline V gene data show CDR1 as LNHDA and CDR2 as SQIVND (reference sequence). As DNA, the CDR3 is TGTGCCAGTAAGGGGACTGTGGCGGGGGCCCAGCATTTT. This encodes CASKGTVAGAQHF.

CDR3: CASSYRQAGASYNEQFF. The CDR3 nucleotides are TGTGCCAGCAGCTACCGACAAGCTGGTGCTTCCTACAATGAGCAGTTCTTC. V and J are TRBV7-3 and TRBJ2-1, with D unclear. CDR1 and CDR2 from the germline V gene are SGHTA and FQGTGA. This CDR3 has 17 residues. The V gene lost 4 bases and the J gene lost 1 base, with 17 bases spanning the gap.

CDR3 loop: CASSYAQGRDTQYF. The CDR3, as DNA: TGTGCCAGCAGTTACGCCCAGGGGAGGGATACGCAGTATTTT. The chain uses TRBV6-5 and TRBJ2-3; TRBD1 or TRBD2 may be the D gene (6 bases each). Trimming shortened V by 2 bases and J by 6 bases, and 12 bases separated the two germline ends. CDR1 MNHEY and CDR2 SVGAGI come from the germline V gene. This CDR3 is built from 14 residues.

The chain joins TRBV2 to TRBJ2-1; 9 bases agree with TRBD1. Per the germline V gene, CDR1 is SNHLY and CDR2 is FYNNEI. Trimming took 0 bases from V and 6 from J; bases not matched to a gene: 6. This CDR3 region has 16 residues. This CDR3 is CASSEAPKTGGNEQFF. The CDR3 DNA sequence: TGTGCCAGCAGTGAAGCGCCCAAGACAGGGGGCAATGAGCAGTTCTTC.

The rearrangement joins TRBV28 to TRBJ2-7, with 9 bases fitting TRBD2. CDR3 size: 15 residues. Germline V gives CDR1 MDHEN, CDR2 SYDVKM. V lost 5 bases and J lost 7; bases outside the gene matches: 12. The CDR3 spells CASSIRLAAQTEQYF. The CDR3 region has the DNA TGTGCCAGCAGTATCAGACTAGCGGCCCAGACGGAGCAGTACTTC. Full variable domain (rest looked up from reference TRBV28 and TRBJ2-7): DVKVTQSSRYLVKRTGEKVFLECVQDMDHENMFWYRQDPGLGLRLIYFSYDVKMKEKGDIPEGYSVSREKKERFSLILESASTNQTSMYLCASSIRLAAQTEQYFGPGTRLTVT.

The rearrangement joins TRBV6-1 to TRBJ2-7; 9 nucleotides agree with TRBD1. The CDR3 has 14 residues. V gave up 5 bases and J gave up 5 bases; unmatched junction bases: 7. Germline V CDR1 and CDR2: MNHNS, SASEGT. The CDR3 loop reads CASSQQGALNEQYF. CDR3 bases: TGTGCCAGCAGTCAACAGGGGGCTTTAAACGAGCAGTACTTC.

The V and J genes are TRBV5-4 and TRBJ2-7, with D possibly matching TRBD2 (6 bases). Germline V gene data show CDR1 as SGHNT and CDR2 as YYREEE (reference sequence). V shed 3 bases and J shed 7 bases, with 17 bases lying between them. The length of the CDR3 is 14 residues. CDR3 DNA: TGTGCCAGCAGCTGGGGGGACTTAAGCAAAGAGCAGTACTTC. Residues: CASSWGDLSKEQYF.

The chain employs TRBV9 and TRBJ1-1; D may be TRBD1 (6 bases). There are 14 residues in the CDR3. The ends were cut back, 4 bases at V and 0 bases at J, with 10 bases in the middle. CDR1 and CDR2 from the germline V gene are SGDLS and YYNGEE. CDR3 loop: CASSPGGLNTEAFF. The CDR3 DNA reads as TGTGCCAGCAGCCCTGGGGGCCTGAACACTGAAGCTTTCTTT.

This chain uses TRBV2 with TRBJ1-2; D is unclear. Germline V gene data show CDR1 as SNHLY and CDR2 as FYNNEI. V dropped 11 bases and J dropped 4 bases, with 14 bases sitting between them. The CDR3 length is 12 residues. The CDR3 is CAGGSPSYGYTF. The DNA for the CDR3 is TGTGCCGGTGGATCACCGTCCTATGGCTACACCTTC. Based on the CDR3 plus reference TRBV2 and TRBJ1-2, the full variable domain is EPEVTQTPSHQVTQMGQEVILRCVPISNHLYFYWYRQILGQKVEFLVSFYNNEISEKSEIFDDQFSVERPDGSNFTLKIRSTKLEDSAMYFCAGGSPSYGYTFGSGTRLTVV.

CDR3 DNA: TGTGCCAGCAGCGCGCGGACAGGTTTCAATCAGCCCCAGCATTTT. It translates to CASSARTGFNQPQHF. The chain links TRBV7-8 to TRBJ1-5; 7 nucleotides line up with TRBD1. The V and J ends lost 5 bases and 3 bases, in that order; junction bases with no gene match: 7. There are 15 residues in the CDR3. Germline lookup yields CDR1 SGHVS and CDR2 FQNEAQ.

V gene TRBV11-2 combines with J gene TRBJ1-1; 8 nucleotides agree with TRBD1. Germline V lookup: CDR1 SGHAT, CDR2 FQNNGV. V lost 3 bases, J lost 5 bases, and 5 bases stayed unmatched. The CDR3 runs to 14 residues. The chain's CDR3 is CASSLQGAVTEAFF. As DNA, the CDR3 is TGTGCCAGCAGCTTGCAGGGGGCGGTAACTGAAGCTTTCTTT.

This clone occurred a few times. The chain couples TRBV5-6 to TRBJ1-3, with D unclear. Germline loops: CDR1 SGHDT, CDR2 YYEEEE. The germline V and J ends were trimmed by 3 bases and 0 bases, with 7 bases remaining between them. This CDR3 contains 14 residues. The CDR3 protein is CASSSAHSGNTIYF. The CDR3 DNA sequence: TGTGCCAGCAGCTCGGCCCACTCTGGAAACACCATATATTTT. Full variable domain (remainder filled in from reference TRBV5-6 and TRBJ1-3): DAGVTQSPTHLIKTRGQQVTLRCSPKSGHDTVSWYQQALGQGPQFIFQYYEEEERQRGNFPDRFSGHQFPNYSSELNVNALLLGDSALYLCASSSAHSGNTIYFGEGSWLTVV.

The V call is TRBV2, the J call TRBJ1-1, with D unclear. The CDR3 extends over 13 amino acids. CDR1 SNHLY and CDR2 FYNNEI come from the germline V gene. V was clipped by 4 bases and J by 4 bases, with 10 bases between them. The CDR3 bases are TGTGCCAGCAGTGCCAGGATTTCCACTGAAGCTTTCTTT. Protein product: CASSARISTEAFF. The complete variable domain, with remaining parts taken from reference TRBV2 and TRBJ1-1, reads EPEVTQTPSHQVTQMGQEVILRCVPISNHLYFYWYRQILGQKVEFLVSFYNNEISEKSEIFDDQFSVERPDGSNFTLKIRSTKLEDSAMYFCASSARISTEAFFGQGTRLTVV.

The chain joins TRBV28 to TRBJ2-7; D not resolved. The CDR3 covers 12 residues. V lost 6 bases and J lost 3, with 9 bases in between. CDR1 is MDHEN and CDR2 is SYDVKM in the germline V gene. CDR3 residues: CASSSGFYEQYF. In DNA form, the CDR3 reads TGTGCCAGCAGCTCAGGATTCTACGAGCAGTACTTC. Filled out from reference TRBV28 and TRBJ2-7, the complete variable domain reads DVKVTQSSRYLVKRTGEKVFLECVQDMDHENMFWYRQDPGLGLRLIYFSYDVKMKEKGDIPEGYSVSREKKERFSLILESASTNQTSMYLCASSSGFYEQYFGPGTRLTVT.

CDR3 loop: CATSTRRGNGEKLFF. The CDR3 DNA reads TGTGCCACCAGCACCCGCAGGGGTAATGGTGAAAAACTGTTTTTT. V and J are TRBV15 and TRBJ1-4; D possibly corresponds to TRBD1 (6 bases). This CDR3 contains 15 residues. The germline CDR1 and CDR2 sequences are LNHNV and YYDKDF (reference sequence). Trimming took 4 bases from V and 7 from J, leaving 16 bases between them.

V and J are TRBV11-2 and TRBJ2-5; D may be TRBD1 (6 bases). V shed 6 bases and J shed 6 bases, with 29 bases lying between them. This CDR3 has 18 amino acids. Germline assignment: CDR1 SGHAT and CDR2 FQNNGV. The DNA of the CDR3 is TGTGCCAGCAGTTTACGTTCTCCCCGAACAGGGCTCGGTCAGACCCAGTACTTC. Translated: CASSLRSPRTGLGQTQYF.

The chain combines TRBV14 with TRBJ2-7, with D tentatively TRBD2 (5 bases). CDR1 and CDR2 (germline): SGHDN, FVKESK. With 1 base removed from V and 7 bases from J, the gap between germline ends came to 17 bases. The CDR3 consists of 15 residues. CDR3 coding DNA: TGTGCCAGCAGCCAAGTCGAGGGAGTCCCCTGGGAGCAGTACTTC. It codes for CASSQVEGVPWEQYF. Complete variable domain (other parts from reference TRBV14 and TRBJ2-7): EAGVTQFPSHSVIEKGQTVTLRCDPISGHDNLYWYRRVMGKEIKFLLHFVKESKQDESGMPNNRFLAERTGGTYSTLKVQPAELEDSGVYFCASSQVEGVPWEQYFGPGTRLTVT.

This sequence joins TRBV5-1 and TRBJ2-1; TRBD2 matches at 7 bases. The length of the CDR3 is 15 residues. Germline trimming cut 0 bases from V and 3 bases from J; bases unmatched to any gene: 3. Germline V gene sequence: CDR1 SGHRS, CDR2 YFSETQ. The CDR3 DNA follows: TGCGCCAGCAGCTTGGCGCGGGGGTACTACAATGAGCAGTTCTTC. Its translation is CASSLARGYYNEQFF. Supplemented by reference TRBV5-1 and TRBJ2-1, the full variable domain reads KAGVTQTPRYLIKTRGQQVTLSCSPISGHRSVSWYQQTPGQGLQFLFEYFSETQRNKGNFPGRFSGRQFSNSRSEMNVSTLELGDSALYLCASSLARGYYNEQFFGPGTRLTVL.

J is TRBJ2-5 and V is TRBV7-3, with TRBD2 identical over 9 bases. The CDR3 length is 15 residues. Germline V gene data show CDR1 as SGHTA and CDR2 as FQGTGA. V gave up 5 bases and J gave up 4 bases; unmatched junction bases: 8. The CDR3 DNA reads TGTGCCAGCAGCCGTAGCGGGAGCGGTGCAGAGACCCAGTACTTC. Its protein product is CASSRSGSGAETQYF. The complete variable domain, with remaining parts taken from reference TRBV7-3 and TRBJ2-5, reads GAGVSQTPSNKVTEKGKYVELRCDPISGHTALYWYRQSLGQGPEFLIYFQGTGAADDSGLPNDRFFAVRPEGSVSTLKIQRTERGDSAVYLCASSRSGSGAETQYFGPGTRLLVL.

The CDR3 here is CASSSMGEGRAGETQYF. CDR3 DNA: TGTGCCAGCAGCTCAATGGGGGAGGGTAGGGCGGGGGAGACCCAGTACTTC. The chain couples TRBV7-8 to TRBJ2-5, with 7 bases fitting TRBD2. The germline gives CDR1 SGHVS, CDR2 FQNEAQ. V trimming: 4 bases; J trimming: 5 bases; junction bases outside the gene matches: 16. CDR3 length: 17 amino acids.